The source of this TCR beta chain is a study of CD8 T cells in Susac syndrome. Turning to this clonotype: The antigen is not known.

Study observations and caveats: TCR sequencing and HLA analysis covered a relatively small number of individuals.

CD8+ and CD4+ T cells from blood underwent TCR beta sequencing. TEMRA cells were enriched by FACS, and CD4+ and CD8+ T cells were negatively isolated. Reverse transcription of roughly 0.5 to 1 ug RNA was performed with random hexamers. Amplification of TCR beta CDR3 spanned 54 Vbeta and 13 Jbeta via immunoSEQ multiplex PCR. TCRdb re-analysed the immunoSEQ multiplex PCR reads in MiXCR, keeping a single row per CDR3 protein. The sample includes approximately 70,000 distinct CDR3 sequences, 85% to 95% of them seen just once. This receptor was taken from a human donor with multiple sclerosis. Material: CD8+ T cells from PBMCs.

CDR3 protein: CATSDGYEQYF. The CDR3 DNA reads TGTGCCACCAGTGACGGTTACGAGCAGTACTTC. This chain links TRBV24-1 with TRBJ2-7; D gene ambiguous. The CDR3 has 11 amino acids. V shed 4 bases and J shed 4 bases, with 4 bases lying between them. Germline values: CDR1 KGHDR, CDR2 SFDVKD.